This TCR beta chain was retrieved from a study of CD8 T cells in ankylosing spondylitis. Broader study findings: Matched ankylosing spondylitis synovial fluid reportedly showed significant enrichment of disease-linked clones.

This CDR3 has 16 amino acids. V lost 7 bases to trimming and J lost 0 bases, with 17 bases between them. Germline V CDR1 and CDR2: SGHRS, YFSETQ. In this sample, this clonotype turned up a few times. The antigen remains undetermined. Quantitative 5'-RACE was performed with molecular barcodes, and it yielded the TCR beta libraries. MiXCR, applied by TCRdb to the 5' RACE reads, yields one record per CDR3 protein. The data hold 300,000 to 350,000 distinct CDR3 sequences, with 20% observed a single time. V and J are TRBV5-1 and TRBJ2-1; weak D call: TRBD2 (6 bases). The TCR originated in a female donor with ankylosing spondylitis or in good health (not recorded which). The source material was blood, either unsorted or a sorted T cell fraction (not recorded which). The DNA for the CDR3 is TGCGCCAGCGAGGTGGGGGGTAGGAGCTCCTACAATGAGCAGTTCTTC. Amino acid sequence: CASEVGGRSSYNEQFF.